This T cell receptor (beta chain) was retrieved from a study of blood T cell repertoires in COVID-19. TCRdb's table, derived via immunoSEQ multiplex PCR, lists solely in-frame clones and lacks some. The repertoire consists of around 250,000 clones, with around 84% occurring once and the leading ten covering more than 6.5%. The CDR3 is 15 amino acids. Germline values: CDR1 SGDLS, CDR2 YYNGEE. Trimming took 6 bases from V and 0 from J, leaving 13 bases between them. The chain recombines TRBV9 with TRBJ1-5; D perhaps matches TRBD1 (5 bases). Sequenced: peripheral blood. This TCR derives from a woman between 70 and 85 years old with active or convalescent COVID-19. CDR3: CASNKGGGSNQPQHF. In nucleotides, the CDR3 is TGTGCCAGCAACAAAGGCGGGGGTAGCAATCAGCCCCAGCATTTT.